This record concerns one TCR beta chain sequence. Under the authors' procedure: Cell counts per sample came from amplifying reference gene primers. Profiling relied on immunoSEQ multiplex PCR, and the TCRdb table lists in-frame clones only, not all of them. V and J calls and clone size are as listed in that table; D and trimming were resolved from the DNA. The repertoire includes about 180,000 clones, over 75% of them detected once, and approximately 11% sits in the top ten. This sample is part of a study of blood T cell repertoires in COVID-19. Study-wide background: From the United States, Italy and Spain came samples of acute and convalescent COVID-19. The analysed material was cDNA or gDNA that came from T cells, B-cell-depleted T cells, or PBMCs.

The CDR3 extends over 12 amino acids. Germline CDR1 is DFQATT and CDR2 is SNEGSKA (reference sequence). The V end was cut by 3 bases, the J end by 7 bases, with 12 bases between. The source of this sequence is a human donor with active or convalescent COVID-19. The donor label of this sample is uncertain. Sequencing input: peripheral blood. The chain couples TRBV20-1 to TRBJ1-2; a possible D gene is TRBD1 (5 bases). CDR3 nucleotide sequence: TGCAGTGCTAGTAAAGGGGCGGCTGGCTACACCTTC. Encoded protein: CSASKGAAGYTF.